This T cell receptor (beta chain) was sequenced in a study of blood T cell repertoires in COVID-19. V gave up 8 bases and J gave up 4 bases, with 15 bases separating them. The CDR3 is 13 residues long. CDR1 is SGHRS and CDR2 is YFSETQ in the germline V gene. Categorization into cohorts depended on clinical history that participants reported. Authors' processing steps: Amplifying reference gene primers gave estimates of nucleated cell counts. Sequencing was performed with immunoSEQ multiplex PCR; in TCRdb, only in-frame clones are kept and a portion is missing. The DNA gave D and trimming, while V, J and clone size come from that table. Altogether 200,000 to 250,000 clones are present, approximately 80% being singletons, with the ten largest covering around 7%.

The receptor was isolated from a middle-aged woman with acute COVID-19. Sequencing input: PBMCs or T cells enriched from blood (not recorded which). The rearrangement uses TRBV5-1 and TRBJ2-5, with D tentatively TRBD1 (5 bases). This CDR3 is CASSDSWAETQYF. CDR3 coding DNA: TGCGCCAGTTCCGACAGTTGGGCAGAGACCCAGTACTTC.